The 24 T cell receptor beta chains below come from one sample, sequenced in a study of CD8+CD57+ T cells in acquired aplastic anemia. The template for TCR beta VDJ and CDR3 sequence profiling was genomic DNA. A single record per CDR3 protein comes from TCRdb applying MiXCR to the reads. Altogether around 150,000 distinct CDR3 sequences are present, 35% to 55% being singletons, with the ten largest covering 1.1%. The sequencing input was sorted CD4+, CD8+, or CD8+CD57+ T cells (not recorded which) from PBMCs. The source of these receptors is a human donor in good health.

The chain combines TRBV20-1 with TRBJ2-1; the D call may be TRBD1 or TRBD2 (5 bases each). The CDR3 loop spans 8 amino acids. V was shortened by 8 bases and J by 10 bases, with 6 bases between the two germline ends. Germline V CDR1 and CDR2: DFQATT, SNEGSKA (reference sequence). The CDR3, as DNA: TGCAGTTGGGGGGAGCAGTTCTTC. This translates into CSWGEQFF.

The rearrangement uses TRBV2 and TRBJ1-2; D is unresolved. The V gene lost 2 bases and the J gene lost 5 bases, with 6 bases spanning the gap. Per the germline V gene, CDR1 is SNHLY and CDR2 is FYNNEI. CDR3 length: 12 residues. The chain's CDR3 is CASSETIYGYTF. The CDR3 coding sequence is TGTGCCAGCAGTGAAACGATATATGGCTACACCTTC.

The gene calls are TRBV10-2 and TRBJ1-5; D gene uncertain. The germline V gene encodes CDR1 WSHSY and CDR2 SAAADI. The V end was cut by 3 bases, the J end by 4 bases, with 7 bases between. The CDR3 totals 13 residues. The CDR3 DNA sequence: TGCGCCAGCAGTGAATCTTGGAATCAGCCCCAGCATTTT. Protein product: CASSESWNQPQHF.

This clonotype was seen just once. CDR3 region: CASSLGQDEKLFF. The CDR3, as DNA: TGTGCCAGCAGCCTCGGGCAGGATGAAAAACTGTTTTTT. J is TRBJ1-4 and V is TRBV7-9; D gene unclear. Germline V gene lookup returns CDR1 SEHNR and CDR2 FQNEAQ (reference sequence). CDR3 size: 13 residues. V shed 5 bases and J shed 6 bases, with 10 bases lying between them. Supplemented by reference TRBV7-9 and TRBJ1-4, the full variable domain reads DTGVSQNPRHKITKRGQNVTFRCDPISEHNRLYWYRQTLGQGPEFLTYFQNEAQLEKSRLLSDRFSAERPKGSFSTLEIQRTEQGDSAMYLCASSLGQDEKLFFGSGTQLSVL.

This clonotype was found many times. V and J are TRBV20-1 and TRBJ1-1; D not resolved. This CDR3 contains 13 residues. Looked up from germline, CDR1 is DFQATT and CDR2 is SNEGSKA (reference sequence). V was trimmed by 3 bases and J by 1 base, leaving 9 bases between them. CDR3 in amino acids: CSARRDGNTEAFF. The CDR3 DNA reads TGCAGTGCTAGGCGCGATGGGAACACTGAAGCTTTCTTT.

This clonotype was observed at least ten times. The chain couples TRBV5-1 to TRBJ2-7; D unresolved. The length of the CDR3 is 13 residues. The germline V and J ends were trimmed by 0 bases and 3 bases, with 7 bases remaining between them. Germline CDR1 is SGHRS and CDR2 is YFSETQ. DNA of the CDR3: TGCGCCAGCAGCTTGGCGACGGACTACGAGCAGTACTTC. This sequence encodes CASSLATDYEQYF.

This clonotype was counted many times. The gene calls are TRBV9 and TRBJ1-1; 9 bases fit TRBD1. Germline-derived CDR1 and CDR2 are SGDLS and YYNGEE. This CDR3 has 16 residues. The V gene end was trimmed by 3 bases and the J gene end by 4 bases; junction bases not matched to a gene: 10. The CDR3 DNA reads TGTGCCAGCAGCGGCCGGGACAGGGTTACTACCACTGAAGCTTTCTTT. Encoded protein: CASSGRDRVTTTEAFF.

This clonotype was seen ten or more times. The V call is TRBV9, the J call TRBJ2-3; 9 bases align to TRBD2. The germline gives CDR1 SGDLS, CDR2 YYNGEE. V was clipped by 5 bases and J by 2 bases; unmatched bases: 3. The CDR3 sequence is 14 residues long. The chain's CDR3 is CASSERGVTDTQYF. The DNA for the CDR3 is TGTGCCAGCAGTGAGCGGGGGGTCACAGATACGCAGTATTTT.

Ten or more counts support this clonotype. The V call is TRBV7-9, the J call TRBJ2-7; D perhaps matches TRBD1 (6 bases). The CDR3 consists of 17 residues. V was cut by 0 bases and J by 4 bases, with 19 bases left in between. Germline CDR1 SEHNR, CDR2 FQNEAQ (reference sequence). CDR3 bases: TGTGCCAGCAGCTTAGCTTCCTTCGGGACAAGGACGTACGAGCAGTACTTC. Its translation: CASSLASFGTRTYEQYF.

Turning to this clonotype: The junction and the germline gene differ at one end; a read error may be behind it. V gene TRBV24-1 combines with J gene TRBJ2-2, with no clear D. The CDR3 loop spans 14 amino acids. CDR1 KGHDR and CDR2 SFDVKD come from the germline V gene. The CDR3 region has the DNA TGTGCCCCCAGTGATCCAGCAGTTCCCGGGGAGCTGTTTTTT. Protein sequence: CAPSDPAVPGELFF.

This clonotype was seen repeatedly, ten times or more. CDR3: CASSAGQGNYGYTF. The DNA for the CDR3 is TGTGCCAGCAGTGCTGGACAGGGTAACTATGGCTACACCTTC. The V gene is TRBV6-1, the J gene TRBJ1-2; TRBD1 agrees at 8 bases. V lost 4 bases to trimming and J lost 1 base; unmatched junction nucleotides: 2. The CDR3 spans 14 residues. Germline-derived CDR1 and CDR2 are MNHNS and SASEGT.

This clonotype was counted at least ten times. The chain recombines TRBV11-2 with TRBJ2-7, with TRBD2 matching 8 bases. J gave up 1 base and V 2 bases, and 13 bases lay outside the gene matches. This CDR3 has 18 amino acids. Germline loops: CDR1 SGHAT, CDR2 FQNNGV. CDR3 in DNA: TGTGCCAGCAGCTTACAAGGCCTCTCTAGCGGGTCGTCCTACGAGCAGTACTTC. Protein: CASSLQGLSSGSSYEQYF.

V and J are TRBV25-1 and TRBJ2-5, with D tentatively TRBD1 or TRBD2 (6 bases each). Germline CDR1 reads MGHDK; CDR2 reads SYGVNS. The germline V and J ends were trimmed by 3 bases and 3 bases, with 23 bases remaining between them. The CDR3 contains 18 residues. This CDR3 is CASSEFLMGGLTKETQYF. DNA for the CDR3: TGTGCCAGCAGTGAGTTCCTTATGGGGGGCCTGACCAAAGAGACCCAGTACTTC.

The gene calls are TRBV10-1 and TRBJ1-6, with a tentative D call TRBD1 (6 bases). The CDR3 is 14 amino acids. Germline values: CDR1 WNHNN, CDR2 SYGVQD (reference sequence). Between the trimmed V and J ends, which lost 7 bases and 7 bases, there was a span of 14 bases. CDR3 loop: CASTEGTGNSPLHF. The CDR3 nucleotides are TGCGCCAGCACCGAGGGCACAGGGAATTCACCCCTCCACTTT.

This clonotype has ten or more counts. The V gene is TRBV5-1, the J gene TRBJ1-2, with D tentatively TRBD1 (5 bases). V dropped 1 base and J dropped 8 bases, with 15 bases sitting between them. The V gene's germline CDR1 is SGHRS and CDR2 YFSETQ. The CDR3 length is 14 residues. CDR3 region: CASSLLDGGLGYTF. The CDR3 DNA sequence: TGCGCCAGCAGCTTGTTGGACGGGGGTCTCGGCTACACCTTC.

This clonotype was recorded once. The chain combines TRBV19 with TRBJ2-7, with 7 bases identical to TRBD2. The germline V gene encodes CDR1 LNHDA and CDR2 SQIVND (reference sequence). The CDR3 has 14 amino acids. Germline trimming cut 8 bases from V and 2 bases from J; bases unmatched to any gene: 9. The CDR3 nucleotides are TGTGCCAGTGGCTCTAGCGGAGATCCCTACGAGCAGTACTTC. Translating gives CASGSSGDPYEQYF.

This rearrangement joins TRBV6-1 to TRBJ2-6, with D perhaps matching TRBD2 (6 bases). V lost 6 bases to trimming and J lost 4 bases, with 16 bases between them. The CDR3 contains 16 residues. Germline-derived CDR1 and CDR2 are MNHNS and SASEGT. The CDR3 DNA sequence: TGTGCCAGCAGGCCGAGAGGAGGGGTGGGGGCCAACGTCCTGACTTTC. Amino acids: CASRPRGGVGANVLTF.

DNA for the CDR3: TGTGCCAGCAGCTTAGAGGAGTGGGAGACCCAGTACTTC. Translating gives CASSLEEWETQYF. The genes are TRBV7-9 and TRBJ2-5; D is unresolved. Looked up from germline, CDR1 is SEHNR and CDR2 is FQNEAQ (reference sequence). V was cut by 1 base and J by 5 bases, with 8 bases left in between. There are 13 residues in the CDR3.

The chain couples TRBV20-1 to TRBJ1-4, with TRBD1 matching over 7 bases. V gave up 3 bases and J gave up 3 bases; unmatched junction bases: 4. Germline V CDR1 and CDR2: DFQATT, SNEGSKA (reference sequence). The CDR3 runs 14 residues. The CDR3 spells CSARTGNANEKLFF. The DNA of the CDR3 is TGCAGTGCTAGGACAGGGAATGCTAATGAAAAACTGTTTTTT.

This clonotype was seen many times. This chain links TRBV4-1 with TRBJ2-3, with D tentatively TRBD2 (5 bases). Germline V gene lookup returns CDR1 MGHRA and CDR2 YSYEKL. Trimming removed 3 bases at V and 3 bases at J, with 13 bases between. The CDR3 totals 15 residues. CDR3 sequence reads: CASSHDSRGTDTQYF. CDR3 DNA: TGCGCCAGCAGCCATGATAGTCGGGGTACAGATACGCAGTATTTT.

The sample holds one count of this clonotype. V usage is TRBV29-1 and J usage is TRBJ2-3, with TRBD2 matching over 8 bases. The CDR3 totals 16 residues. The germline gives CDR1 SQVTM, CDR2 ANQGSEA. Trimming at V came to 0 bases and at J to 1 base, leaving 6 bases not matched to a gene. Here the CDR3 DNA reads TGCAGCGTTGAAGACGACGGTAGCGGGGGCACAGATACGCAGTATTTT. This sequence encodes CSVEDDGSGGTDTQYF.

This clonotype was recorded at least ten times. This chain links TRBV5-6 with TRBJ1-2, with D possibly being TRBD1 (6 bases). Germline CDR1 SGHDT, CDR2 YYEEEE. Between the trimmed V and J ends, which lost 5 bases and 8 bases, there was a span of 16 bases. This CDR3 region has 13 residues. This CDR3 is CASRPGGGGGYTF. Written as DNA, the CDR3 is TGTGCCAGCAGACCGGGTGGAGGGGGAGGCTACACCTTC.

The chain links TRBV29-1 to TRBJ2-5; no reliable D call. With 4 bases removed from V and 2 bases from J, the gap between germline ends came to 5 bases. Germline V gives CDR1 SQVTM, CDR2 ANQGSEA. This CDR3 has 11 residues. CDR3 protein: CSVGVQETQYF. The CDR3 DNA follows: TGCAGCGTTGGGGTTCAAGAGACCCAGTACTTC.

This clonotype was recorded a few times. This may be a read error, as it is one base from a much larger clone. V and J are TRBV7-2 and TRBJ2-7; the match to TRBD1 covers 10 bases. CDR3 length equals 13 residues. From germline, CDR1 is SGHTA and CDR2 FQGNSA. With 7 bases clipped from V and 2 bases from J, the junction kept 2 bases outside the gene matches. The CDR3 DNA sequence: TGTGCCAGCACCGGGACAGGGGCCTACGAGCAGTACTTC. Translated, it gives CASTGTGAYEQYF.